This TCR beta chain stems from a study of T cell repertoires in cytomegalovirus infection. Whole-study context: Public TCR beta signatures marked donors with CMV infection and the matching HLA.

The CDR3 totals 17 residues. Germline CDR1 SGHAT, CDR2 FQNNGV. The V end was cut by 5 bases, the J end by 6 bases, with 22 bases between. In the case of this clonotype: The antigen remains unidentified.

Study results and limitations: What dominated the ex vivo response were HLA-C-restricted CMV-specific TCR beta clonotypes. The study identified carriers of CMV plus the relevant HLA from cumulative public TCR beta family frequency.

In TCRdb, the reads were re-called with MiXCR into one record per CDR3 protein. This table holds under 450,000 distinct CDR3 sequences, about 35% found once. The J gene is TRBJ2-2, the V gene TRBV11-2, with TRBD1 as a possible D gene (7 bases). This clonotype was obtained from a human donor in good health (CMV status not recorded). Some clones in this sample may be carry-over from other donors' samples. The input for sequencing was cultured PBMCs, taken from culture after CMV antigen stimulation. The DNA for the CDR3 is TGTGCCAGCAGCCCAGGACGCTTCAGGGGGGATGCCGGGGAGCTGTTTTTT. Encoded protein: CASSPGRFRGDAGELFF.